The source of this T cell receptor (beta chain) is a study of cytomegalovirus exposure and HLA in healthy donors (dated by TCRdb to 2016 to 2017). A note on the overall study: A later analysis indicated that the 90 to 150 validation repertoires were generated on the platform also employed for the roughly 730 repertoires of the first cohort. The study aimed to test whether signatures of past pathogen exposure could be identified by cataloging public T cell receptors. Besides the first cohort of 666 subjects, a separate validation cohort made up of 120 different subjects was used. To predict cytomegalovirus infection status, the study brought together high-throughput TCR immunosequencing, statistical association of individual TCRs with disease status, and machine learning. Overall study outcomes, separate from this receptor: Cytomegalovirus status was reported to be diagnosed by the classifier with high specificity and sensitivity in both the original and validation cohorts. In the study, some 180 TCR beta chains were listed as associated with cytomegalovirus. In vitro tests confirmed that a few of the cytomegalovirus-associated TCR beta chains recognize cytomegalovirus antigens. According to the authors, the approach could potentially be generalized to other disease states and immunological phenotypes. The validation cohort had no HLA typing available for a later analysis, so co-occurrence within that cohort was assessed over all 130 or so repertoires. Of the cluster scores, 85% to 95% were above 0 in a later analysis, which found that TCRs clustered in the first cohort also tended to co-occur in the 120 validation repertoires. Most TCR sequences were seen in very few donors, while some public TCRs were found in many individuals.

The library was generated by the immunoSEQ multiplex PCR assay. In the original analysis: To diagnose cytomegalovirus status from the catalog of TCR beta chain sequences, a statistical classification framework was built. TCRdb retrieved this table from immuneACCESS and kept in-frame rearrangements only. Not all clones are present; in checked studies, unresolved V genes account for under half, and no reason is known for the remainder. V, J and clone size are taken as reported in that table, and D and trimming were inferred from the DNA itself. Here the sample has about 110,000 clones; about 85% occur a single time. The top ten hold around 2.7% of the sample. This clone was seen once. Its antigen is unknown. It has no much larger one-base neighbor in the sample; base qualities were not kept. Donors formed part of the validation cohort, which comprised about 120 subjects and was distinct from the first cohort of under 750 subjects.

Cut back by 6 bases and 3 bases, the V and J ends lie 15 bases apart. Reading from cysteine to phenylalanine, the CDR3 counts 14 amino acids. The kept DNA is CDR3 alone, 42 bases in frame from the first base. The germline V gene gives CDR1 as SGDLS and CDR2 as YYNGEE. In this chain, TRBV9 is recombined with TRBJ1-2, with the D gene uncertain. The sample consisted of PBMCs. The clonotype was recovered from a woman between 18 and 30 years old in good health and CMV-seronegative. The sequence in DNA is TGTGCCAGCACTGCCCCTGCAGATGACTATGGCTACACCTTC. Its protein product is CASTAPADDYGYTF.